These T cell receptor beta chains were read from a single sample in a study of shared clonotypes between healthy human individuals. Profiled with immunoSEQ multiplex PCR; TCRdb holds only in-frame clones, not every one. Here the sample spans a few million clones, 90% to 95% being singletons. Sequenced: naive CD4+ T cells sorted from blood. The receptors were gathered from a man between 18 and 29 years old in good health. CDR3s include the opening cysteine and the closing phenylalanine or tryptophan. The D gene is left open where the match is weak. The size of a clone is reported for some rows only, either as once, few or many, or as a class for expanded clones.

size: -
D: TRBD2
J: TRBJ2-5
V: TRBV12-5
DNA: TGTGCTAGTGGTTTGGCAGCGGGGGGGGAAGAGACCCAGTACTTC
CDR3: CASGLAAGGEETQYF

size: -
D: -
J: TRBJ1-1
V: TRBV29-1
DNA: TGCAGCGTTGAAGTGGTAGGTGAAGCTTTCTTT
CDR3: CSVEVVGEAFF

size: once
D: -
J: TRBJ2-1
V: TRBV4-3
DNA: TGCGCCAGCAGCCAAGTACCGGCGGGCAATGAGCAGTTCTTC
CDR3: CASSQVPAGNEQFF

size: -
D: TRBD2
J: TRBJ2-1
V: TRBV5-1
DNA: TGCGCCAGCAGCAGGACTAGCGGACCAACTTCCTACAATGAGCAGTTCTTC
CDR3: CASSRTSGPTSYNEQFF

size: once
D: TRBD1
J: TRBJ2-2
V: TRBV7-8
DNA: TGTGCCAGCAGCAAGACAGGGGGCCAGAACACCGGGGAGCTGTTTTTT
CDR3: CASSKTGGQNTGELFF

size: once
D: -
J: TRBJ1-5
V: TRBV18
DNA: TGTGCCAGCTCAAAGGACATTAATCAGCCCCAGCATTTT
CDR3: CASSKDINQPQHF

size: -
D: -
J: TRBJ2-7
V: TRBV5-1
DNA: TGCGCCAGCAGCTTGGTCGGGCAGGGAGCAGCCTACGAGCAGTACTTC
CDR3: CASSLVGQGAAYEQYF

size: -
D: -
J: TRBJ1-2
V: TRBV9
DNA: TGTGCCAGCAGCGTAGCGGCAGGGTCTAACTATGGCTACACCTTC
CDR3: CASSVAAGSNYGYTF

size: once
D: -
J: TRBJ2-2
V: TRBV2
DNA: TGTGCCAGCAGTGTAATGCGGGGTACAACCGGGGAGCTGTTTTTT
CDR3: CASSVMRGTTGELFF

size: -
D: -
J: TRBJ2-2
V: TRBV20-1
DNA: TGCAGTGCTAGTGACACCGGGGAGCTGTTTTTT
CDR3: CSASDTGELFF

size: -
D: -
J: TRBJ2-3
V: TRBV7-7
DNA: TGTGCTAGCCGAACCCTAAATCCGGTAGATACGCAGTATTTT
CDR3: CASRTLNPVDTQYF

size: once
D: TRBD2
J: TRBJ2-1
V: TRBV5-8
DNA: TGTGCCAGCAGTAGGACTAGCTCCTACAATGAGCAGTTCTTC
CDR3: CASSRTSSYNEQFF

size: -
D: -
J: TRBJ2-3
V: TRBV15
DNA: TGTGCCACCAGCAGAGATCTGAAAGATACGCAGTATTTT
CDR3: CATSRDLKDTQYF

size: once
D: -
J: TRBJ2-7
V: TRBV4-1
DNA: TGCGCCAGCAGCCAAGGATTAGATTCCTACGAGCAGTACTTC
CDR3: CASSQGLDSYEQYF

size: -
D: TRBD1
J: TRBJ2-5
V: TRBV6-1
DNA: TGTGCCAGCAGTGAAGTTCTGACAGGGGCCGGAGAGACCCAGTACTTC
CDR3: CASSEVLTGAGETQYF

size: -
D: -
J: TRBJ2-5
V: TRBV11-2
DNA: TGTGCCAGCAGGTGGACGGTCCAAGAGACCCAGTACTTC
CDR3: CASRWTVQETQYF

size: -
D: TRBD1
J: TRBJ2-1
V: TRBV18
DNA: TGTGCCAGCTCACCTGGACAGGGCGATTATTTATCGAATGAGCAGTTCTTC
CDR3: CASSPGQGDYLSNEQFF

size: -
D: -
J: TRBJ2-7
V: TRBV21-1
DNA: TGTGCCACCCCGAAGGGACTAGCGGGAGGTAGTTTCTACGAGCAGTACTTC
CDR3: CATPKGLAGGSFYEQYF

size: -
D: TRBD1
J: TRBJ2-7
V: TRBV18
DNA: TGTGCCAGCTCACCGGGACAGACGGACGAGCAGTACTTC
CDR3: CASSPGQTDEQYF

size: once
D: -
J: TRBJ2-1
V: TRBV10-3
DNA: TGTGCCATCAGTGCCAACGGGGAAGCGCAGTTCTTC
CDR3: CAISANGEAQFF

size: -
D: TRBD2
J: TRBJ2-3
V: TRBV27
DNA: TGTGCCAGCAGGAATAGGCTAGCGGGAGCGTTCGATACGCAGTATTTT
CDR3: CASRNRLAGAFDTQYF

size: -
D: -
J: TRBJ2-3
V: TRBV9
DNA: TGTGCCAGCAGCGTAGCCGAGGGCGGACGCACAGATACGCAGTATTTT
CDR3: CASSVAEGGRTDTQYF

size: -
D: -
J: TRBJ2-7
V: TRBV6-1
DNA: TGTGCCATCAGTGAGTTGATCCAGGGGAACGGCGAGCAGTACTTC
CDR3: CAISELIQGNGEQYF

size: -
D: -
J: TRBJ1-3
V: TRBV6-5
DNA: TGTGCCAGCAGACGGGGAAACACCATATATTTT
CDR3: CASRRGNTIYF

size: -
D: -
J: TRBJ1-5
V: TRBV18
DNA: TGTGCCAGCTCACCACCGGGAACCCTAGGGGAGCAGCCCCAGCATTTT
CDR3: CASSPPGTLGEQPQHF

size: -
D: -
J: TRBJ1-1
V: TRBV5-1
DNA: TGCGCCAGCAGCAGCCGGACGGGAAACACTGAAGCTTTCTTT
CDR3: CASSSRTGNTEAFF